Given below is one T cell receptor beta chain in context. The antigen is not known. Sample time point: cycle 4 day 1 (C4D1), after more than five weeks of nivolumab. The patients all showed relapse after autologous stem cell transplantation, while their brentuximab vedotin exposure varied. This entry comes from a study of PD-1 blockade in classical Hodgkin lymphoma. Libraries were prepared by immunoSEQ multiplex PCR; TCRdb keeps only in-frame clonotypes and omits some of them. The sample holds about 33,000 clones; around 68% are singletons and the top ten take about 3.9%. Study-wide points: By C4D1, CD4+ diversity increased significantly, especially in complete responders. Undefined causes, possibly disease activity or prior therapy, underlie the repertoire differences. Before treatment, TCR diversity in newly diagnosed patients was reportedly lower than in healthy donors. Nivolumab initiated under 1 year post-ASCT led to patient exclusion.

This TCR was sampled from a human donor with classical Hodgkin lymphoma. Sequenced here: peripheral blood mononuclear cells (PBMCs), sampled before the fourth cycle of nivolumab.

The CDR3 loop reads CASSARVNEQFF. CDR3 coding DNA: TGTGCCAGCAGCGCCCGGGTCAATGAGCAGTTCTTC. The V gene is TRBV6-1, the J gene TRBJ2-1; D not resolved. The CDR3 totals 12 residues. Germline V gives CDR1 MNHNS, CDR2 SASEGT. V was pared by 6 bases and J by 6 bases, with 9 bases between.